This T cell receptor (beta chain) was identified in a study of T cells in tuberculosis. Points from the study as a whole: Low-affinity CD1B-GMM tetramer-binding T cells may have been missed.

Chain pairing is unknown; alpha and beta were sequenced separately. The table came from immunoSEQ multiplex PCR; TCRdb's copy has only in-frame clones and leaves some out. Counted here are about 59,000 clones, around 86% occurring once; the ten biggest clones make up around 13%. J lost 6 bases, V lost 3 bases, and 7 bases had no gene match. The CDR3 is made up of 14 amino acids. CDR1 is KGHSH and CDR2 is LQKENI in the germline V gene. Thawed, overnight-rested PBMC were stained with GMM-loaded CD1B tetramer, viability dye and anti-CD3, then sorted. CD1B tetramers were loaded with Rhodococcus equi-derived C32 glucose monomycolate.

The receptor was derived from an adult woman with latent tuberculosis. Sequencing was carried out using CD1b-GMM tetramer-negative cells sorted from PBMCs. The V gene is TRBV18, the J gene TRBJ2-7; 8 bases agree with TRBD1. CDR3 region: CASSPSGTGLEQYF. CDR3 DNA sequence: TGTGCCAGCTCACCCTCCGGGACAGGTCTCGAGCAGTACTTC.